This paragraph covers one T cell receptor beta chain sequence. What it binds is not known. The data stem from a study of cytomegalovirus exposure and HLA in healthy donors. Primers included in the PCR were 60 Vbeta and 13 Jbeta primers. The table came from immunoSEQ multiplex PCR; TCRdb's copy has only in-frame clones and leaves some out. The sample records about 130,000 clones, over 65% being singletons. General observations from the study: An analysis was carried out later, and it reportedly showed fewer N-insertions in an Asian-associated ancestry cluster than the approximately 680-donor mean. Some V segments could not be told apart, so they were left out, TRBV6-2 and TRBV6-3 among them. Accurate prediction of most subjects' HLA-A and HLA-B alleles from TCR beta sequences was reported. Per a prior analysis, the majority of TCR beta V segments were productive roughly 87% or roughly 30% of the time.

V lost 3 bases to trimming and J lost 7 bases; unmatched junction nucleotides: 7. Germline V gives CDR1 SGHDT, CDR2 YYEEEE. This CDR3 contains 14 residues. The V gene is TRBV5-6, the J gene TRBJ1-3, with 7 nucleotides matching TRBD1. This sequence originates from a young man in good health and CMV-seropositive. Sequenced: PBMCs. The CDR3 DNA reads TGTGCCAGCAGCTCAAACAGGGGTTGGAACACCATATATTTT. Protein: CASSSNRGWNTIYF.